This T cell receptor beta chain originates from a study of T cells in Graves' hyperthyroidism and ophthalmopathy (dated by TCRdb to between 2019 and 2020). For the wider study: Peripheral blood samples were taken at the time of initial diagnosis, prior to any treatment. A discovery cohort of about 95 patients, roughly 43 with Graves' ophthalmopathy and over 55 with stable Graves' hyperthyroidism, was used to find distinguishing TCR V-J signatures. Whether ophthalmopathy could be predicted prospectively was tested in an independent validation cohort made up of under 20 hyperthyroidism patients plus 17 patients who later progressed to ophthalmopathy. The 95 to 100 discovery patients were randomly divided into training and test sets at a 7:3 ratio. In addition, the study compared T-cell repertoires in thyroid tissue and in blood from 6 or 7 Graves' hyperthyroidism patients. After sampling, hyperthyroidism patients received methimazole starting at 30 mg daily, and ophthalmopathy patients received high-dose intravenous methylprednisolone. The paper reports TCR Vbeta CDR3 sequencing of approximately 130 peripheral blood samples: around 41 ophthalmopathy, roughly 74 hyperthyroidism and approximately 17 progressor patients. General study outcomes and caveats: A 13 V-J signature model separated ophthalmopathy from stable hyperthyroidism, with over 85% sensitivity and 81.08% specificity in cross-validation and 80%/75% in testing. In validation, the model predicted progression to ophthalmopathy a median of 6.5 months before onset, with 65% to 71% sensitivity and 72.22% specificity. No statistical method was used to set the sample size in advance, and investigators knew the group allocation. Most expanded thyroid clonotypes (frequency above 0.001) were also detected in blood, suggesting blood repertoires may reflect thyroid immune responses.

In its sample, this clonotype was seen many times. Its antigen is unknown. Per-base quality was not reported, and no clone a single base away is much larger than it. TCR beta CDR3 regions were amplified from RNA transcripts. A first-round RT-PCR of the TCR CDR3 used the HTBI primer set with the Qiagen OneStep RT-PCR kit. Libraries were constructed in a second round of multiplex PCR, after which size selection and purification were carried out. Sequencing of the libraries was done on an Illumina HiSeq2000 using paired-end 100 bp reads. Concerning the study's data processing: SOAPnuke was used to process the raw data, throwing out any read that contained adapters or uncalled bases, had a mean Phred below 15, or lacked an exact constant-primer or identifier match. COPE v1.2.5 was used to merge high-quality paired reads, and clonotypes were defined as unique nucleotide sequences. Clonotypes were aligned to IMGT TRBV, TRBD and TRBJ reference segments using MiTCR v1.1. Only V-J combinations with frequency above 0.0001, covering 99.2% of repertoires, were analysed. The TCS score was defined as the ratio of F50 (clonal expansion) to E x V (chaos), calculated using BLOSUM62-based TCRdist between CDR3 peptides within each V-J. Welch's t-statistics and random forest reduced around 550 V-J features to 13, which were used in a naive Bayes classifier (R e1071). TCRdb took the public reads, trimmed them with fastp at Q25, ran MiXCR for clone calling and kept in-frame beta chains. All rows with the same CDR3 protein become a single entry with the most common DNA and genes. These V and J calls are TCRdb output, not the study's own analysis. In this sample the table shows 300,000 to 450,000 distinct CDR3 sequences, approximately 14% of which occur a single time. The ten largest clones represent about 27% of the sample.

The hyperthyroidism patients were between 18 and 65 years old and newly diagnosed, with a disease duration of less than 2 months. The study excluded patients with uncontrolled infections, other autoimmune diseases, pregnancy or lactation. Clinical symptoms, serum thyroxine and TRAb, thyroid ultrasound, and orbital computed tomography formed the basis for the diagnoses. For progressor patients, blood was drawn at the first diagnosis of hyperthyroidism, before any ophthalmopathy symptoms had appeared. PBMCs were separated from roughly 9.3 ml of fresh peripheral blood using Ficoll-Paque density gradient centrifugation. Progressor patients were first diagnosed with Graves' hyperthyroidism and then developed ophthalmopathy during follow-up. Total RNA was extracted using Trizol reagent, and RNA quality was assessed on an Agilent 2100 Bioanalyzer. The germline V gene sets CDR1 to MNHEY and CDR2 to SVGAGI. A distance of 11 bases separates the germline ends of V and J, which lose 2 bases and 9 bases respectively. Spanning cysteine to phenylalanine, the CDR3 consists of 14 amino acids. The read is trimmed to its CDR3 DNA, 42 bases read in frame from base 1.

The sample comprised blood. Recombination connected TRBV6-5 to TRBJ1-6; TRBD1 is possibly the D segment (6 matching bases). The receptor was derived from a woman aged 18-30 years with Graves' hyperthyroidism that later progressed to Graves' ophthalmopathy. The CDR3 protein is CASSYGQGLSPLHF. The sequenced DNA: TGTGCCAGCAGTTACGGGCAGGGGCTTTCACCCCTCCACTTT.